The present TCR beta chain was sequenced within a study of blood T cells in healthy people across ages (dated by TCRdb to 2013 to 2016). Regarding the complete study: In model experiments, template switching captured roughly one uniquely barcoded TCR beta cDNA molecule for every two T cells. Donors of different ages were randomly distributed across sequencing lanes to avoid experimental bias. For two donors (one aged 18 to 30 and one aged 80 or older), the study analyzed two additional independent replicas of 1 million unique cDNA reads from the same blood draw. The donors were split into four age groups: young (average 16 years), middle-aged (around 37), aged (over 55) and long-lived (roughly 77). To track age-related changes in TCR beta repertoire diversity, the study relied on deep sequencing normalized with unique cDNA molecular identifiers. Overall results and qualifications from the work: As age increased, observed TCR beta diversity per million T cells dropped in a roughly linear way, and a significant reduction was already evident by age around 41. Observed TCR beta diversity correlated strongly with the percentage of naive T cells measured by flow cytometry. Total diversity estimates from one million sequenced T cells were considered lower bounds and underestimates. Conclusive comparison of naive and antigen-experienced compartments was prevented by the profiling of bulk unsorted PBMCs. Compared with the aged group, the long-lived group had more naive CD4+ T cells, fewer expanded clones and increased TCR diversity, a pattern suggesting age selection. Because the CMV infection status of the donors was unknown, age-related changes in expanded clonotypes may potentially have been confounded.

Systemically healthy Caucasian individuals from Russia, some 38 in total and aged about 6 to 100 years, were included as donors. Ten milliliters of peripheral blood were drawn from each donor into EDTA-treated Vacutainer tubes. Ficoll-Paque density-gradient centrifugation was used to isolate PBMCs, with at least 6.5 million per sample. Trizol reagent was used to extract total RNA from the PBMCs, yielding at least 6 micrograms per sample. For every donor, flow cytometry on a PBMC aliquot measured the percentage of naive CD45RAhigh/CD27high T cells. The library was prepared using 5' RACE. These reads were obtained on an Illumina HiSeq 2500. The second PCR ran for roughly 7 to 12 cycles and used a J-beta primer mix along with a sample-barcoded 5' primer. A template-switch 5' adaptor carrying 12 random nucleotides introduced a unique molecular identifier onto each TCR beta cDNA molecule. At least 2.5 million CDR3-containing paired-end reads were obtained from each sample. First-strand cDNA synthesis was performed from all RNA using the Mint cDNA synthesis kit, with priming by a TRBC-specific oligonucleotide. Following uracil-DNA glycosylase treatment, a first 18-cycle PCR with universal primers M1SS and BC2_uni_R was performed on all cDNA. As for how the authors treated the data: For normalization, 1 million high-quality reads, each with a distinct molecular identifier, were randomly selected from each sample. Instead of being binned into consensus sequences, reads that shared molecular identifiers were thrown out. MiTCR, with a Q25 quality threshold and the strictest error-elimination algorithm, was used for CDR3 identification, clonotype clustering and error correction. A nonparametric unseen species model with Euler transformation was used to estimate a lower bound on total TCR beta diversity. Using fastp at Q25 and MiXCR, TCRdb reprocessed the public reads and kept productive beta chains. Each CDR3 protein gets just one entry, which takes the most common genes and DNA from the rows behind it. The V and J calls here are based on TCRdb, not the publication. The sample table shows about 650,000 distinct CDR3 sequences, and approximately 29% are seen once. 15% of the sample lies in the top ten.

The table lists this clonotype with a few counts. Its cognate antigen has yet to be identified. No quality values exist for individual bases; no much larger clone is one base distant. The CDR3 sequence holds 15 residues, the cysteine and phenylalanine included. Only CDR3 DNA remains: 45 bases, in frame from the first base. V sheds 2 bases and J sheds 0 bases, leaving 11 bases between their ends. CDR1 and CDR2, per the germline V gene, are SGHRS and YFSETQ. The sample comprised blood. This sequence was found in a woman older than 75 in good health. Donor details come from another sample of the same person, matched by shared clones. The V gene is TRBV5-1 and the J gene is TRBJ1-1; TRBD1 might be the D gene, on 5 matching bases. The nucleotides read TGCGCCAGCAGCTTCCCGGGACGGATGAACACTGAAGCTTTCTTT. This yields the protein CASSFPGRMNTEAFF.